In its sample, the clone carrying this TCR beta chain was seen many times. Its target is unknown. This specimen belongs to a study of neurological immune-mediated disorders. With 10-nucleotide random UMIs included, cDNA was synthesized by 5'RACE. The output of every sequencing run exceeded 190 million TCR-beta sequences, derived from 15-18 subjects. TCRdb re-derived calls from the 5' RACE reads in MiXCR, one entry per CDR3 protein. The sample contains about 53,000 distinct CDR3 sequences, 7% to 9% of which appear only once. Study outcomes and limitations: The absence of any CDR3 amino acid sequence shared by expanded clones across subjects suggests that repertoires were private in all groups.

Time point: longitudinal time-point 3. The controls, all healthy individuals, were blood bank volunteers in Maryland, USA. The length of the CDR3 is 16 residues. Germline V lookup: CDR1 SGHRS, CDR2 YFSETQ. V gave up 4 bases and J gave up 2 bases; unmatched junction bases: 5. This receptor was obtained from a woman aged 40 to 50 in good health. Source material: PBMCs. The chain employs TRBV5-1 and TRBJ2-2; TRBD2 matches at 10 bases. CDR3 residues: CASSRLAGDNTGELFF. CDR3 bases: TGCGCCAGCAGCCGCCTAGCGGGAGATAACACCGGGGAGCTGTTTTTT.